This TCR beta chain comes out of a study of blood T cell repertoires in COVID-19. About the study: From the United States, Italy and Spain came samples of acute and convalescent COVID-19.

Assay used: immunoSEQ multiplex PCR; TCRdb lists only in-frame clones, some missing. The sample records 270,000 or so clones, around 88% being singletons. The sequence derives from a middle-aged woman with acute COVID-19. Sample: PBMCs or T cells enriched from blood (not recorded which).

CDR3 region: CASRWFQETQYF. The CDR3, as DNA: TGTGCCAGCAGATGGTTCCAGGAGACCCAGTACTTC. The chain couples TRBV2 to TRBJ2-5; D gene ambiguous. V gave up 6 bases and J gave up 5 bases, with 10 bases separating them. The CDR3 spans 12 residues. Germline CDR1 reads SNHLY; CDR2 reads FYNNEI.